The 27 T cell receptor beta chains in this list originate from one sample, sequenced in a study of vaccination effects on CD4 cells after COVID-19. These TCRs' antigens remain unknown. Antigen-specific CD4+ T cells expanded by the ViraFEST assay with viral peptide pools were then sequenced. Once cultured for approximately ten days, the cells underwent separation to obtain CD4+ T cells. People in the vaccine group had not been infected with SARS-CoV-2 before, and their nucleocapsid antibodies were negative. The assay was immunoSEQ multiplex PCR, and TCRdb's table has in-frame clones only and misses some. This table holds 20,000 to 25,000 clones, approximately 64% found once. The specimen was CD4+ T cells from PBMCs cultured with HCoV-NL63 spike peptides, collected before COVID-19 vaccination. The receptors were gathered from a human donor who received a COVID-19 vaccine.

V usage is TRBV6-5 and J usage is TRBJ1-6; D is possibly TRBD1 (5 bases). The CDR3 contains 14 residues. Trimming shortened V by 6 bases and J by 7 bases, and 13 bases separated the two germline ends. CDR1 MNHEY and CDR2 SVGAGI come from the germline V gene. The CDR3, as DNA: TGTGCCAGCAGATCTCGCAGGGTAAATTCACCCCTCCACTTT. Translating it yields CASRSRRVNSPLHF.

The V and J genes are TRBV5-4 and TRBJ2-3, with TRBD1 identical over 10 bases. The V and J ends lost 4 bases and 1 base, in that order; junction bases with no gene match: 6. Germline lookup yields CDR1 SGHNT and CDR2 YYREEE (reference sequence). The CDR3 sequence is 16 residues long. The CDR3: CASSQTGGSRTDTQYF. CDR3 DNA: TGTGCCAGCAGCCAGACAGGGGGCTCTCGCACAGATACGCAGTATTTT. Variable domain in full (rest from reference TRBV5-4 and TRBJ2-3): ETGVTQSPTHLIKTRGQQVTLRCSSQSGHNTVSWYQQALGQGPQFIFQYYREEENGRGNFPPRFSGLQFPNYSSELNVNALELDDSALYLCASSQTGGSRTDTQYFGPGTRLTVL.

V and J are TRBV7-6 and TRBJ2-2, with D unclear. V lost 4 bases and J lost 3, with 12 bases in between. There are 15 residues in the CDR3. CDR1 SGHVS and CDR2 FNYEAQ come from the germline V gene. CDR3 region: CASSSDGSYTGELFF. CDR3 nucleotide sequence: TGTGCCAGCAGCTCGGACGGTAGTTACACCGGGGAGCTGTTTTTT.

In DNA, the CDR3 is TGTGCCAGCAGACAGGGAACTGAAGCTTTCTTT. Its translation is CASRQGTEAFF. This rearrangement joins TRBV6-5 to TRBJ1-1; D may be TRBD1 (6 bases). From germline, CDR1 is MNHEY and CDR2 SVGAGI. This CDR3 is built from 11 residues. V was clipped by 6 bases and J by 5 bases, with 7 bases between them.

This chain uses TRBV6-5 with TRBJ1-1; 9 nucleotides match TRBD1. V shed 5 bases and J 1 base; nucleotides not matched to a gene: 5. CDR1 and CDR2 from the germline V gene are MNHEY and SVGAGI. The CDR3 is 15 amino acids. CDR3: CASSTRTGENTEAFF. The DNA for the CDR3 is TGTGCCAGCAGTACCCGGACAGGGGAGAACACTGAAGCTTTCTTT.

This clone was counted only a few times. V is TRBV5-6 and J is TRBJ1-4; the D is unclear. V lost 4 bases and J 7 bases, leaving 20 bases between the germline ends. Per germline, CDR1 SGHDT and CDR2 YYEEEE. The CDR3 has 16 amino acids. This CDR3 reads CASSRYNGPRGEKLFF. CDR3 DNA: TGTGCCAGCAGCCGGTATAACGGGCCTCGGGGTGAAAAACTGTTTTTT.

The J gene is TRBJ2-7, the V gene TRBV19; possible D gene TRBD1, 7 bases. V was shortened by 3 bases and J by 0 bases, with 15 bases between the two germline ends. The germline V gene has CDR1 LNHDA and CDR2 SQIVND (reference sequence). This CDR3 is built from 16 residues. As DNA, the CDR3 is TGTGCCAGTAGTATGTCGGGGGCAGGGGGCTCCTACGAGCAGTACTTC. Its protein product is CASSMSGAGGSYEQYF.

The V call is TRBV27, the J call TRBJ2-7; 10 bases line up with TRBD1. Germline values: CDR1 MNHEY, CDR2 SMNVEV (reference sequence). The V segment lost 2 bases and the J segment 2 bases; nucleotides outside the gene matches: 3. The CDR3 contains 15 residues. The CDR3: CASSLIGQGAYEQYF. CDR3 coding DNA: TGTGCCAGCAGTTTAATTGGACAGGGGGCCTACGAGCAGTACTTC.

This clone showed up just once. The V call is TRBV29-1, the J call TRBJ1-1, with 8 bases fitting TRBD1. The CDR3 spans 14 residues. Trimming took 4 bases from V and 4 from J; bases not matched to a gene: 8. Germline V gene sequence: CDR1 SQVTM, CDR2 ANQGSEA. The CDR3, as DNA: TGCAGCGTTGGGCGGACAGGGTCGAGCACTGAAGCTTTCTTT. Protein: CSVGRTGSSTEAFF.

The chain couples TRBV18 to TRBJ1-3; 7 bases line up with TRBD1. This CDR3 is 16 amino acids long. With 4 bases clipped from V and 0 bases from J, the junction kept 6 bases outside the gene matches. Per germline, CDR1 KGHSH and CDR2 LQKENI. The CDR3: CASSQWTGNSGNTIYF. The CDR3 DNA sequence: TGTGCCAGCTCACAATGGACAGGCAACTCTGGAAACACCATATATTTT.

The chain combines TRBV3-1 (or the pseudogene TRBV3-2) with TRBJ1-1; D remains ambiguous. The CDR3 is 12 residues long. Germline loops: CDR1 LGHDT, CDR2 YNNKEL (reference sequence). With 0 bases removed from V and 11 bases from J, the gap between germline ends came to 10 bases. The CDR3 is CASSQDFLVAFF. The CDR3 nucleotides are TGTGCCAGCAGCCAAGACTTTCTGGTGGCTTTCTTT.

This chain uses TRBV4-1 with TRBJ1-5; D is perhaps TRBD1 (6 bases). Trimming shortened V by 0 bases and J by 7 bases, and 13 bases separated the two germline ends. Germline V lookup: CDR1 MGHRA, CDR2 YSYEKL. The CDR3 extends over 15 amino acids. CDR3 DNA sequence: TGCGCCAGCAGCCAAGAGCCCTTTGGGGGCCAGCCCCAGCATTTT. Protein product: CASSQEPFGGQPQHF.

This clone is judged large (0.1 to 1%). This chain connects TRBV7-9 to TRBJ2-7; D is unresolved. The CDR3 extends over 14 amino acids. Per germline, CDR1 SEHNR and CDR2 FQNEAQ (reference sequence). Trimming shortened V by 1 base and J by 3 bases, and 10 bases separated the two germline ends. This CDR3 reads CASSLVPAYYEQYF. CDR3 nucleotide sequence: TGTGCCAGCAGCTTAGTTCCAGCATACTACGAGCAGTACTTC.

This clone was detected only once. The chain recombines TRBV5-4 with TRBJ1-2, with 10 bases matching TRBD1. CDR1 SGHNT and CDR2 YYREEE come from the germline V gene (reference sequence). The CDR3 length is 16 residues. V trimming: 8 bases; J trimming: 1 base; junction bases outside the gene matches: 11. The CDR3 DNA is TGTGCCAGTTTCCCGGGACAGGGGCGAATTAACTATGGCTACACCTTC. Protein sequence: CASFPGQGRINYGYTF.

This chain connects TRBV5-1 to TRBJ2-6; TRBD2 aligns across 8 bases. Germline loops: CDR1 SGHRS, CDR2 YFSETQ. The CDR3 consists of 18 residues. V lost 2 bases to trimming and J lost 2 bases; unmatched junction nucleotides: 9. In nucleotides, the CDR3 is TGCGCCAGCAGCTTACCGGGACTAGAGGGTACTGGGGCCAACGTCCTGACTTTC. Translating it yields CASSLPGLEGTGANVLTF.

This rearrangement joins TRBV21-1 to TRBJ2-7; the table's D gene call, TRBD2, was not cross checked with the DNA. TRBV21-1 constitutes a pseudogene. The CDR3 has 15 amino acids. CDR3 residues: CASSKARRPIYEQYF. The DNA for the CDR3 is TGTGCCAGCAGCAAAGCACGGAGACCAATCTACGAGCAGTACTTC.

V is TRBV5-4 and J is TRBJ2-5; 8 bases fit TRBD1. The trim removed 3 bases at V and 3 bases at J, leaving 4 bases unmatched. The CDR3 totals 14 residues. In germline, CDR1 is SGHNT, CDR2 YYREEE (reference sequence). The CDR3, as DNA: TGTGCCAGCAGCTCCAGGGGGCGGAAAGAGACCCAGTACTTC. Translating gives CASSSRGRKETQYF.

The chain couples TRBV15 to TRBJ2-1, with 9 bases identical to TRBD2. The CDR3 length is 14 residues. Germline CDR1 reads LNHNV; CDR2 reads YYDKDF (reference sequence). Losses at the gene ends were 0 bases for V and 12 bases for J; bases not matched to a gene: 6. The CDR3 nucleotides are TGTGCCACCAGCAGAGAGGTAGCGGGAGAGGGGCAGTTCTTC. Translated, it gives CATSREVAGEGQFF.

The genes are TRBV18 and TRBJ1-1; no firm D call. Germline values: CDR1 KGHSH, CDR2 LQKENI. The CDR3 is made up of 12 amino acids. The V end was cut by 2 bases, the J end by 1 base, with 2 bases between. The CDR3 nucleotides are TGTGCCAGCTCACCAGGGAACACTGAAGCTTTCTTT. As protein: CASSPGNTEAFF.

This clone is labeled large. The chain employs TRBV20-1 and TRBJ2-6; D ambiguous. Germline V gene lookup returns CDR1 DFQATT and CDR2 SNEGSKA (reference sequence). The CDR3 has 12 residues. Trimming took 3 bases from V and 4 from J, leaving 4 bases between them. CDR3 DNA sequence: TGCAGTGCTAGTGGGGGGGCCAACGTCCTGACTTTC. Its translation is CSASGGANVLTF.

The CDR3 DNA reads as TGTGCCAGCAGTTTACAGGGAGCGGGCAATTCACCCCTCCACTTT. Protein sequence: CASSLQGAGNSPLHF. V usage is TRBV2 and J usage is TRBJ1-6; TRBD1 might be the D (6 bases). The CDR3 spans 15 residues. Germline-derived CDR1 and CDR2 are SNHLY and FYNNEI. Trimming shortened V by 5 bases and J by 7 bases, and 15 bases separated the two germline ends.

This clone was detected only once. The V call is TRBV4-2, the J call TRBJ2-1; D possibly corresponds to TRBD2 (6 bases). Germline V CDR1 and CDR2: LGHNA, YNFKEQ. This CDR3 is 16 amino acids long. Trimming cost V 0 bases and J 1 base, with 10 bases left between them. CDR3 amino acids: CASSQDLAPSYNEQFF. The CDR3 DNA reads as TGTGCCAGCAGCCAAGATCTAGCGCCGTCCTACAATGAGCAGTTCTTC.

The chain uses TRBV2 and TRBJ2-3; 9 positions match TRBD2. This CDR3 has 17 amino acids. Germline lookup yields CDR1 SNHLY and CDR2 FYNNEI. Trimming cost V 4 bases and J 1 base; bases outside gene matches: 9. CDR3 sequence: CASSGRGGSRGTDTQYF. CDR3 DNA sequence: TGTGCCAGCAGTGGGCGGGGGGGTTCCCGCGGCACAGATACGCAGTATTTT.

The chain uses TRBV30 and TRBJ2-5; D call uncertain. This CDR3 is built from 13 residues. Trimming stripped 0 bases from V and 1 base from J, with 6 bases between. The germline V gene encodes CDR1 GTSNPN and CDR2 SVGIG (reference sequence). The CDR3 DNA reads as TGTGCCTGGAGTGTCGGGCTCCAAGAGACCCAGTACTTC. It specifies CAWSVGLQETQYF.

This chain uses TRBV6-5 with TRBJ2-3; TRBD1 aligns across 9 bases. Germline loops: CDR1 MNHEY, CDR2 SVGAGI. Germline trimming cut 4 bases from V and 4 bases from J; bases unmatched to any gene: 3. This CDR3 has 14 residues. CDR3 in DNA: TGTGCCAGCAGTTCGGGACAGGGATCAGATACGCAGTATTTT. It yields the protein CASSSGQGSDTQYF.

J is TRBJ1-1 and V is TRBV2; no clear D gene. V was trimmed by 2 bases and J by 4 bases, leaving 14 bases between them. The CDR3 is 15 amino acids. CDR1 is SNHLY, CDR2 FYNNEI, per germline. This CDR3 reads CASSELGQAATEAFF. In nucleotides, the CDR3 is TGTGCCAGCAGTGAACTCGGTCAGGCGGCCACTGAAGCTTTCTTT.

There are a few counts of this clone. The CDR3 region has the DNA TGTGCCAGCAGCTTGATTTCTGGAAACACCATATATTTT. This encodes CASSLISGNTIYF. The J gene is TRBJ1-3, the V gene TRBV5-6; the D is unclear. The CDR3 runs to 13 residues. Germline V gives CDR1 SGHDT, CDR2 YYEEEE. The V gene lost 1 base and the J gene lost 1 base, with 3 bases spanning the gap.